This TCR beta chain was identified during a study of blood T cells in healthy people across ages. The V end lost 10 bases, the J end lost 1 base, and 16 bases lay between the germline ends. The CDR3 consists of 14 residues. Looked up from germline, CDR1 is SNHLY and CDR2 is FYNNEI. This clonotype showed up many times. Next came a second PCR, run for about 7 to 12 cycles, which used a sample-barcoded 5' primer along with a J-beta primer mix. CDR3-containing paired-end reads numbered at least 2.5 million in each sample. TCRdb fed the 5' RACE reads into MiXCR, producing one record per CDR3 protein. The sample yields about 970,000 distinct CDR3 sequences, roughly 51% seen once.

This receptor was identified in a woman between 55 and 75 years old in good health. The sample was blood. The chain employs TRBV2 and TRBJ2-5; D gene unclear. The CDR3 nucleotides are TGTGCCATCGAAGACCACCCCGCCCAAGAGACCCAGTACTTC. This encodes CAIEDHPAQETQYF.